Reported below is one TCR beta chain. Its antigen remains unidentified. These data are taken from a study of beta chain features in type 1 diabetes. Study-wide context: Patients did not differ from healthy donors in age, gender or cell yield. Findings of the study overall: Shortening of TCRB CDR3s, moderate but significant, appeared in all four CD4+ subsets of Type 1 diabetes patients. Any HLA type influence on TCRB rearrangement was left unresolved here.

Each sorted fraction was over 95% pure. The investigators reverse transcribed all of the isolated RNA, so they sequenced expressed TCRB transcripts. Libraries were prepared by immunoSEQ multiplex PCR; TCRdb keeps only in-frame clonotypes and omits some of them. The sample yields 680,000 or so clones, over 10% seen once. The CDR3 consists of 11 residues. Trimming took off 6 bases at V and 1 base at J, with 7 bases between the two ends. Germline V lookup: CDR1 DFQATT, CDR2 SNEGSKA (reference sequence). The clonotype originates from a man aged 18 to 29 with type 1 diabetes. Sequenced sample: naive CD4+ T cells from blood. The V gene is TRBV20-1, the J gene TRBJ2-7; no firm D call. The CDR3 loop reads CSAMKSYEQYF. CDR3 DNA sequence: TGCAGTGCGATGAAATCCTACGAGCAGTACTTC.